Shown below are 20 T cell receptor beta chains from a single sample sequenced in a study of shared clonotypes between healthy human individuals. Profiling relied on immunoSEQ multiplex PCR, and the TCRdb table lists in-frame clones only, not all of them. The sample comprises 2 million to 2.5 million clones, under 95% of which are singletons, and 0.36% rests with the top ten. Sequencing was performed on naive CD4+ T cells from PBMCs. Subset meaning: CD45RA+ positively selected. These receptors were obtained from a man aged 18 to 30 in good health. Some clones in this sample may be carry-over from other donors' samples.

This chain joins TRBV10-3 and TRBJ2-6; D gene ambiguous. Trimming stripped 8 bases from V and 0 bases from J, with 14 bases between. The CDR3 is 16 residues long. The germline CDR1 and CDR2 sequences are ENHRY and SYGVKD. For the CDR3, the DNA is TGTGCCATCCCGTCCTCCCCCACCTCTGGGGCCAACGTCCTGACTTTC. Protein sequence: CAIPSSPTSGANVLTF.

To note about this clone: Other DNA sequences in the sample encode the same CDR3. The chain employs TRBV5-1 and TRBJ2-7, with TRBD1 identical over 12 bases. Germline trimming cut 4 bases from V and 6 bases from J; bases unmatched to any gene: 5. Per germline, CDR1 SGHRS and CDR2 YFSETQ. The CDR3 contains 14 residues. CDR3 coding DNA: TGCGCCAGCAGCCAGGGACAGGGGGCCGGCGAGCAGTACTTC. Protein: CASSQGQGAGEQYF. The full variable domain, with the rest looked up from reference TRBV5-1 and TRBJ2-7, is KAGVTQTPRYLIKTRGQQVTLSCSPISGHRSVSWYQQTPGQGLQFLFEYFSETQRNKGNFPGRFSGRQFSNSRSEMNVSTLELGDSALYLCASSQGQGAGEQYFGPGTRLTVT.

This rearrangement joins TRBV7-2 to TRBJ2-1, with D maybe TRBD2 (5 bases). Trimming left V 2 bases short and J 5 bases short, with 13 bases between. From germline, CDR1 is SGHTA and CDR2 FQGNSA. The CDR3 is made up of 15 amino acids. The CDR3 region is CASSLSAGINNEQFF. The CDR3 DNA follows: TGTGCCAGCAGCTTAAGTGCGGGTATCAACAATGAGCAGTTCTTC.

Of note for this clone: Other DNA sequences within the sample encode an identical CDR3. The V gene is TRBV18, the J gene TRBJ2-5; D is uncertain. V lost 2 bases, J lost 1 base, and 5 bases lay in between. The CDR3 consists of 13 residues. Germline assignment: CDR1 KGHSH and CDR2 LQKENI. CDR3 residues: CASSPGFQETQYF. In DNA, the CDR3 is TGTGCCAGCTCACCAGGCTTCCAAGAGACCCAGTACTTC.

A word on this clone: Other DNA sequences in this specimen translate into the identical CDR3. The chain has TRBV7-2 and TRBJ1-4; D uncertain. The CDR3 sequence is 14 residues long. The V and J ends lost 0 bases and 3 bases respectively, with 5 bases between them. CDR1 and CDR2 from the germline V gene are SGHTA and FQGNSA. The DNA of the CDR3 is TGTGCCAGCAGCTTAGCCATAGCTAATGAAAAACTGTTTTTT. Its protein is CASSLAIANEKLFF.

The gene calls are TRBV6-5 and TRBJ2-5; a possible D gene is TRBD2 (5 bases). V lost 8 bases to trimming and J lost 5 bases, with 18 bases between them. CDR3 size: 14 residues. Germline V gene sequence: CDR1 MNHEY, CDR2 SVGAGI. The CDR3 region has the DNA TGTGCCAGCTCGAGGACTCCCTGGGTGGAGACCCAGTACTTC. Its protein product is CASSRTPWVETQYF.

DNA for the CDR3: TGTGCCAGCAGTGAGGGTGGCAGGGTGGGTTATGAAAAACTGTTTTTT. It codes for CASSEGGRVGYEKLFF. The rearrangement links TRBV6-1 to TRBJ1-4; D may be TRBD1 (5 bases). Germline V gene sequence: CDR1 MNHNS, CDR2 SASEGT. V lost 3 bases to trimming and J lost 6 bases, with 17 bases between them. The CDR3 is 16 residues long.

The J gene is TRBJ1-1, the V gene TRBV10-3; no clear D. Germline CDR1 is ENHRY and CDR2 is SYGVKD. CDR3 length: 12 amino acids. V lost 3 bases to trimming and J lost 2 bases, with 4 bases between them. This CDR3 reads CAISDINTEAFF. The CDR3 nucleotides are TGTGCCATCAGTGACATAAACACTGAAGCTTTCTTT.

The V and J genes are TRBV28 and TRBJ2-6; a weak D match, TRBD2 (6 bases). V dropped 7 bases and J dropped 2 bases, with 12 bases sitting between them. The CDR3 has 15 residues. Germline V gene data show CDR1 as MDHEN and CDR2 as SYDVKM. CDR3: CASNPQRAGANVLTF. CDR3 nucleotide sequence: TGTGCCAGCAACCCCCAGCGGGCTGGGGCCAACGTCCTGACTTTC.

V is TRBV7-7 and J is TRBJ2-1; 8 bases fit TRBD2. The CDR3 is 15 amino acids. Germline CDR1 is SSHAT and CDR2 is FNYEAQ (reference sequence). The V and J ends lost 3 bases and 2 bases, in that order; junction bases with no gene match: 3. CDR3: CASSLLAGTYNEQFF. CDR3 nucleotide sequence: TGTGCCAGCAGCTTGCTAGCGGGCACCTACAATGAGCAGTTCTTC. Complete variable domain (other parts from reference TRBV7-7 and TRBJ2-1): GAGVSQSPRYKVTKRGQDVTLRCDPISSHATLYWYQQALGQGPEFLTYFNYEAQPDKSGLPSDRFSAERPEGSISTLTIQRTEQRDSAMYRCASSLLAGTYNEQFFGPGTRLTVL.

This clone was detected a few times. The chain carries TRBV6-6 and TRBJ1-1; D uncertain. Germline assignment: CDR1 MNHNY and CDR2 SVGAGI (reference sequence). V lost 6 bases, J lost 4 bases, and 15 bases lay in between. The CDR3 spans 14 residues. The CDR3 sequence is CASRLDSWGTEAFF. In nucleotides, the CDR3 is TGTGCCAGCAGACTCGACTCATGGGGCACTGAAGCTTTCTTT.

The gene calls are TRBV27 and TRBJ2-4; 10 bases agree with TRBD2. The CDR3 runs to 17 residues. Germline CDR1 MNHEY, CDR2 SMNVEV (reference sequence). J was trimmed by 0 bases and V by 10 bases; bases with no gene match: 12. CDR3 in amino acids: CATRSGTSALAKNIQYF. The DNA of the CDR3 is TGTGCCACCCGGAGCGGGACTAGCGCACTAGCCAAAAACATTCAGTACTTC.

The J gene is TRBJ2-2, the V gene TRBV5-1; D uncertain. The CDR3 covers 15 residues. From germline, CDR1 is SGHRS and CDR2 YFSETQ. Trimming took 1 base from V and 1 from J, leaving 8 bases between them. CDR3 sequence reads: CASSLISRNTGELFF. CDR3 in DNA: TGCGCCAGCAGCTTGATTTCTAGGAACACCGGGGAGCTGTTTTTT. The full variable domain, rest sourced from reference TRBV5-1 and TRBJ2-2, is KAGVTQTPRYLIKTRGQQVTLSCSPISGHRSVSWYQQTPGQGLQFLFEYFSETQRNKGNFPGRFSGRQFSNSRSEMNVSTLELGDSALYLCASSLISRNTGELFFGEGSRLTVL.

V is TRBV27 and J is TRBJ2-4; D unresolved. The CDR3 contains 15 residues. The germline CDR1 and CDR2 sequences are MNHEY and SMNVEV (reference sequence). The germline V and J ends were trimmed by 6 bases and 0 bases, with 12 bases remaining between them. CDR3 in DNA: TGTGCCAGCAGCGACGGCAGTCTAGCCAAAAACATTCAGTACTTC. Translated, it gives CASSDGSLAKNIQYF.

This chain connects TRBV5-1 to TRBJ2-1, with D possibly being TRBD1 or TRBD2 (5 bases each). Germline V CDR1 and CDR2: SGHRS, YFSETQ. The CDR3 spans 16 residues. V lost 0 bases and J 6 bases, leaving 16 bases between the germline ends. CDR3 DNA sequence: TGCGCCAGCAGCTTGGAGGGACCCCCATTCTTCAATGAGCAGTTCTTC. Translating gives CASSLEGPPFFNEQFF. Using reference TRBV5-1 and TRBJ2-1 for the parts outside the CDR3, the full variable domain is KAGVTQTPRYLIKTRGQQVTLSCSPISGHRSVSWYQQTPGQGLQFLFEYFSETQRNKGNFPGRFSGRQFSNSRSEMNVSTLELGDSALYLCASSLEGPPFFNEQFFGPGTRLTVL.

The chain links TRBV15 to TRBJ2-7; D is possibly TRBD1 (5 bases). Germline values: CDR1 LNHNV, CDR2 YYDKDF (reference sequence). CDR3 length equals 17 residues. V shed 0 bases and J shed 0 bases, with 15 bases lying between them. CDR3 nucleotide sequence: TGTGCCACCAGCAGAGATCTCAAGGCAGGGCGCTCCTACGAGCAGTACTTC. Its protein product is CATSRDLKAGRSYEQYF.

The chain uses TRBV4-2 and TRBJ1-5, with D perhaps matching TRBD1 (5 bases). The CDR3 extends over 14 amino acids. Trimming stripped 3 bases from V and 3 bases from J, with 9 bases between. Germline V gene sequence: CDR1 LGHNA, CDR2 YNFKEQ. The CDR3 reads CASSHRDSNQPQHF. The CDR3 nucleotides are TGTGCCAGCAGCCACCGGGACTCCAATCAGCCCCAGCATTTT.

Comment on this clone: With a much larger clone just one base away, this may be a read error. This chain connects TRBV7-9 to TRBJ2-5, with 8 nucleotides matching TRBD1. Germline V gene lookup returns CDR1 SEHNR and CDR2 FQNEAQ (reference sequence). The CDR3 contains 15 residues. J was trimmed by 4 bases and V by 5 bases; bases with no gene match: 9. The CDR3 sequence is CASSPRQGTGETQYF. The CDR3 DNA reads TGTGCCAGCAGCCCGCGACAGGGGACAGGAGAGACCCAGTACTTC.

This clone was counted once. CDR3 amino acids: CASSSAKLGNEKLFF. CDR3 in DNA: TGTGCCAGCAGTTCGGCTAAGCTTGGAAATGAAAAACTGTTTTTT. The chain carries TRBV28 and TRBJ1-4; D uncertain. Deletions cut 4 bases from V and 5 bases from J, with 14 bases between. Germline values: CDR1 MDHEN, CDR2 SYDVKM. This CDR3 is built from 15 residues.

This chain joins TRBV28 and TRBJ1-3; D perhaps matches TRBD1 (5 bases). The CDR3 spans 14 residues. The germline V gene has CDR1 MDHEN and CDR2 SYDVKM. The V end lost 7 bases, the J end lost 0 bases, and 10 bases lay between the germline ends. The CDR3 loop reads CASTTGSSGNTIYF. The CDR3 bases are TGTGCCAGCACTACAGGCAGCTCTGGAAACACCATATATTTT.